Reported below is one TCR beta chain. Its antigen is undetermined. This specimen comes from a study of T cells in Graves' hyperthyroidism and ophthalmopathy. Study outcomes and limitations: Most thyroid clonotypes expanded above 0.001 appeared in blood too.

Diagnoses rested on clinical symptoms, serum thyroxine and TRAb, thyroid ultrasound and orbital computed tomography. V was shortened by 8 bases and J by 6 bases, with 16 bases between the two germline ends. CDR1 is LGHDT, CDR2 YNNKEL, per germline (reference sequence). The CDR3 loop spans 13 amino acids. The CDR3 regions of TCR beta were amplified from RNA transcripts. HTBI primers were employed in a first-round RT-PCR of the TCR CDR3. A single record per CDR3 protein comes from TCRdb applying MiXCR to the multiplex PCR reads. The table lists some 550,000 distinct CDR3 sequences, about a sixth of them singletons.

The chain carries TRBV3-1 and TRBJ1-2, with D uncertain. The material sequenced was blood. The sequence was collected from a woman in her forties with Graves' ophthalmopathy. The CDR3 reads CASQPRGMDGYTF. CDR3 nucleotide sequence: TGTGCCAGCCAGCCCCGGGGTATGGATGGCTACACCTTC. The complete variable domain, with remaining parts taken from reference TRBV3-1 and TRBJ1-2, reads DTAVSQTPKYLVTQMGNDKSIKCEQNLGHDTMYWYKQDSKKFLKIMFSYNNKELIINETVPNRFSPKSPDKAHLNLHINSLELGDSAVYFCASQPRGMDGYTFGSGTRLTVV.